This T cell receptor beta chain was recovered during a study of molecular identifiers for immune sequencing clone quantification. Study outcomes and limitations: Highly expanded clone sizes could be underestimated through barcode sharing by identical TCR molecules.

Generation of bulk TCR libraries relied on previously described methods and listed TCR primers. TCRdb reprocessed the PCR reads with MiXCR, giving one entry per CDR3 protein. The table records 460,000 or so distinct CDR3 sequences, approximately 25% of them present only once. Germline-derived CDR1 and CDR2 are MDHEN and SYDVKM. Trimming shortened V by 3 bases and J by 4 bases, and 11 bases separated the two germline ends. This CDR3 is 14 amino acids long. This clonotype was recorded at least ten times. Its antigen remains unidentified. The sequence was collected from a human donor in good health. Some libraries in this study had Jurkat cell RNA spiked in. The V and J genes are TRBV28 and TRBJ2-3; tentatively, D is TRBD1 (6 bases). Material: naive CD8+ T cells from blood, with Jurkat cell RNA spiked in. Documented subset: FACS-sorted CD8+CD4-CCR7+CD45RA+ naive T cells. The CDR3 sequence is CASSFGSGADTQYF. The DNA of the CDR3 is TGTGCCAGCAGTTTTGGCTCAGGGGCAGATACGCAGTATTTT.